What follows are 17 T cell receptor beta chains derived from one specimen sequenced in a study of T cell responses to AZD1222 COVID-19 vaccine. The repertoire was sequenced with immunoSEQ multiplex PCR; TCRdb's copy has only in-frame clones and lacks some. This sample has tens of thousands of clones, with approximately 79% found just once. This material consisted of peripheral blood, taken on day 0 of MenACWY control vaccination. The receptors shown here come from an adult in good health.

This chain uses TRBV5-6 with TRBJ2-1, with 9 nucleotides matching TRBD1. The CDR3 runs 16 residues. After removal of 4 bases from V and 4 bases from J, the junction contained 9 bases not matched to a gene. Germline assignment: CDR1 SGHDT and CDR2 YYEEEE. CDR3: CASSILGQGRYNEQFF. The DNA of the CDR3 is TGTGCCAGCAGCATACTGGGACAGGGCCGATACAATGAGCAGTTCTTC. Looking up the rest from reference TRBV5-6 and TRBJ2-1 gives the full variable domain: DAGVTQSPTHLIKTRGQQVTLRCSPKSGHDTVSWYQQALGQGPQFIFQYYEEEERQRGNFPDRFSGHQFPNYSSELNVNALLLGDSALYLCASSILGQGRYNEQFFGPGTRLTVL.

This clone appeared a single time. The chain recombines TRBV9 with TRBJ2-3; 9 positions match TRBD2. The V gene's germline CDR1 is SGDLS and CDR2 YYNGEE. This CDR3 is 16 amino acids long. V was clipped by 4 bases and J by 3 bases; unmatched bases: 9. Here the CDR3 DNA reads TGTGCCAGCAGCACCCGTAGCGGGGGAAGAACAGATACGCAGTATTTT. Translating gives CASSTRSGGRTDTQYF.

The rearrangement links TRBV14 to TRBJ2-1; D is undetermined. The CDR3 is 11 residues long. The V gene's germline CDR1 is SGHDN and CDR2 FVKESK. Trimming cost V 2 bases and J 10 bases, with 6 bases left between them. The CDR3 sequence: CASSQRREQFF. The CDR3 DNA follows: TGTGCCAGCAGCCAAAGGCGGGAGCAGTTCTTC.

The chain employs TRBV6-4 and TRBJ2-7; TRBD2 might be the D (5 bases). Deletions cut 8 bases from V and 5 bases from J, with 10 bases between. The germline V gene encodes CDR1 MRHNA and CDR2 SNTAGT. This CDR3 spans 11 amino acids. CDR3 bases: TGTGCCAGCCCGGGGATGAACGAGCAGTACTTC. Encoded protein: CASPGMNEQYF.

The chain recombines TRBV5-4 with TRBJ1-4; a possible D gene is TRBD1 (6 bases). The germline CDR1 and CDR2 sequences are SGHNT and YYREEE (reference sequence). V was trimmed by 4 bases and J by 0 bases, leaving 16 bases between them. The CDR3 totals 17 residues. CDR3 protein: CASSPGTNFATNEKLFF. CDR3 nucleotide sequence: TGTGCCAGCAGCCCTGGGACAAATTTTGCAACTAATGAAAAACTGTTTTTT.

The gene calls are TRBV5-1 and TRBJ2-2, with D possibly being TRBD2 (5 bases). CDR3 size: 15 residues. Germline V lookup: CDR1 SGHRS, CDR2 YFSETQ. Trimming removed 2 bases from V and 1 base from J, with 9 bases in between. The CDR3 is CASSFRAGNTGELFF. CDR3 DNA: TGCGCCAGCAGCTTTAGGGCGGGGAACACCGGGGAGCTGTTTTTT.

This chain connects TRBV2 to TRBJ1-2; the D gene is possibly TRBD1 (5 bases). The CDR3 length is 13 residues. Deletions cut 8 bases from V and 4 bases from J, with 14 bases between. Looked up from germline, CDR1 is SNHLY and CDR2 is FYNNEI. CDR3 in amino acids: CASSIDRSYGYTF. CDR3 in DNA: TGTGCCAGCTCTATTGACAGATCCTATGGCTACACCTTC.

The chain is built from TRBV4-1 and TRBJ1-5, with D perhaps matching TRBD1 (5 bases). Germline V gene sequence: CDR1 MGHRA, CDR2 YSYEKL. Deletions cut 0 bases from V and 3 bases from J, with 12 bases between. The CDR3 consists of 16 residues. The CDR3 DNA follows: TGCGCCAGCAGCCAAGACGCTTGGACATCCAATCAGCCCCAGCATTTT. This translates into CASSQDAWTSNQPQHF.

This rearrangement joins TRBV10-3 to TRBJ2-5; 9 bases line up with TRBD1. The CDR3 sequence is 16 residues long. Germline CDR1 ENHRY, CDR2 SYGVKD. V was clipped by 0 bases and J by 5 bases; unmatched bases: 7. The chain's CDR3 is CAISESGTGYWETQYF. The CDR3 nucleotides read TGTGCCATCAGTGAGTCTGGGACAGGGTACTGGGAGACCCAGTACTTC.

This sequence joins TRBV5-6 and TRBJ1-5; D remains ambiguous. The CDR3 is 13 residues long. Germline V gives CDR1 SGHDT, CDR2 YYEEEE. V shed 0 bases and J shed 3 bases, with 4 bases lying between them. The CDR3 region is CASSLEANQPQHF. CDR3 DNA: TGTGCCAGCAGCTTGGAGGCCAATCAGCCCCAGCATTTT. Based on the CDR3 plus reference TRBV5-6 and TRBJ1-5, the full variable domain is DAGVTQSPTHLIKTRGQQVTLRCSPKSGHDTVSWYQQALGQGPQFIFQYYEEEERQRGNFPDRFSGHQFPNYSSELNVNALLLGDSALYLCASSLEANQPQHFGDGTRLSIL.

This rearrangement joins TRBV15 to TRBJ2-1; D gene unclear. CDR1 is LNHNV and CDR2 is YYDKDF in the germline V gene (reference sequence). V was cut by 7 bases and J by 0 bases, with 13 bases left in between. The CDR3 is made up of 15 amino acids. The CDR3 DNA reads as TGTGCCACCAAAGAGAGTCCGAGCTCCTACAATGAGCAGTTCTTC. This sequence encodes CATKESPSSYNEQFF. The variable domain in full, with the rest retrieved from reference TRBV15 and TRBJ2-1, is DAMVIQNPRYQVTQFGKPVTLSCSQTLNHNVMYWYQQKSSQAPKLLFHYYDKDFNNEADTPDNFQSRRPNTSFCFLDIRSPGLGDTAMYLCATKESPSSYNEQFFGPGTRLTVL.

This chain joins TRBV5-4 and TRBJ1-2; 8 nucleotides agree with TRBD1. This CDR3 is 15 amino acids long. J lost 9 bases, V lost 5 bases, and 15 bases had no gene match. Germline assignment: CDR1 SGHNT and CDR2 YYREEE (reference sequence). CDR3 nucleotides: TGTGCCAGCAGGCAGGTGACAGGGGCGAGGGGGAGCTACACCTTC. It is translated as CASRQVTGARGSYTF.

The chain uses TRBV27 and TRBJ1-1; D is unresolved. V was pared by 2 bases and J by 4 bases, with 8 bases between. The CDR3 has 13 residues. The V gene's germline CDR1 is MNHEY and CDR2 SMNVEV (reference sequence). The CDR3 sequence is CASSLRETTEAFF. The CDR3 bases are TGTGCCAGCAGTTTACGGGAGACCACTGAAGCTTTCTTT.

V usage is TRBV18 and J usage is TRBJ1-1, with D possibly TRBD1 on 6 matching bases. The ends were cut back, 1 base at V and 0 bases at J, with 9 bases in the middle. CDR3 length: 15 residues. The V gene's germline CDR1 is KGHSH and CDR2 LQKENI. The CDR3 here is CASSPRRGLNTEAFF. CDR3 bases: TGTGCCAGCTCACCACGGAGGGGGTTGAACACTGAAGCTTTCTTT.

This clone showed up just once. The chain uses TRBV5-1 and TRBJ1-4, with 9 bases fitting TRBD1. This CDR3 comprises 15 residues. CDR1 and CDR2 from the germline V gene are SGHRS and YFSETQ. J gave up 3 bases and V 3 bases, and 3 bases lay outside the gene matches. The CDR3 nucleotides read TGCGCCAGCAGCTCTTGGACAGGGGCTAATGAAAAACTGTTTTTT. Translated: CASSSWTGANEKLFF.

The chain uses TRBV5-1 and TRBJ2-1; D possibly corresponds to TRBD2 (6 bases). Germline CDR1 SGHRS, CDR2 YFSETQ. The V and J ends lost 0 bases and 13 bases respectively, with 11 bases between them. The CDR3 contains 12 residues. The CDR3 sequence is CASSLGAAGQFF. In nucleotides, the CDR3 is TGCGCCAGCAGCTTGGGAGCGGCGGGACAGTTCTTC.

This clone showed up just a few times. The chain has TRBV20-1 and TRBJ1-5; D ambiguous. The CDR3 is 13 residues long. The germline V and J ends were trimmed by 3 bases and 2 bases, with 8 bases remaining between them. CDR1 is DFQATT, CDR2 SNEGSKA, per germline (reference sequence). CDR3 in amino acids: CSASVAGNQPQHF. CDR3 nucleotides: TGCAGTGCTAGTGTGGCGGGCAATCAGCCCCAGCATTTT.